Sequencing of this TCR beta chain was carried out in a study of shared T cell receptors in the human thymus. The assay was immunoSEQ multiplex PCR, and TCRdb's table has in-frame clones only and misses some. The sample includes 720,000 or so clones, roughly 88% of them seen just once. This CDR3 is 14 amino acids long. The V gene end was trimmed by 2 bases and the J gene end by 7 bases; junction bases not matched to a gene: 7. CDR1 and CDR2 (germline): MNHEY, SMNVEV (reference sequence). These data were likewise used in another study, on human thymus T cells.

The receptor's source is a girl less than two years old with a congenital heart defect. This rearrangement joins TRBV27 to TRBJ1-2; 7 bases agree with TRBD1. Sequencing was carried out using thymocytes. The CDR3 here is CASSLRQGVAGYTF. CDR3 bases: TGTGCCAGCAGTTTAAGACAGGGAGTAGCTGGCTACACCTTC.